A single sample is the source of the 17 T cell receptor beta chains below, sequenced in a study of vaccination and CD4 T cells after COVID-19. No antigen has been assigned to these receptors. Treatment specified: approximately nine-day PBMC culture with coronavirus spike peptide pools or control peptides (ViraFEST assay). CD4+ T cells that had been cultured provided DNA sequenced with the Oncomine TCR Beta short-read assay. TCRdb redid the calling of the PCR reads with MiXCR, one entry per CDR3 protein. The repertoire has some 15,000 distinct CDR3 sequences, around 55% of them found once; the top ten carry more than 8%. The material sequenced was CD4+ T cells from blood, cultured in vitro, taken before SARS-CoV-2 vaccination. The receptors derive from a human donor who had recovered from COVID-19.

The chain joins TRBV7-2 to TRBJ1-2, with a tentative D call TRBD1 (5 bases). This CDR3 region has 14 residues. CDR1 and CDR2 (germline): SGHTA, FQGNSA. Between the trimmed V and J ends, which lost 4 bases and 8 bases, there was a span of 17 bases. In DNA form, the CDR3 reads TGTGCCAGCAGCTCGGAGGGGAGGAGTGGAGGCTACACCTTC. Its protein product is CASSSEGRSGGYTF.

The rearrangement links TRBV5-8 to TRBJ2-2; D may be TRBD2 (5 bases). CDR1 is SGHTS and CDR2 is YDEGEE in the germline V gene. There are 16 residues in the CDR3. V was clipped by 2 bases and J by 5 bases, with 16 bases between them. CDR3 DNA: TGTGCCAGCAGCTTTGGGTCGGGAAAAGTAACCGGGGAGCTGTTTTTT. This gives the protein CASSFGSGKVTGELFF.

V and J are TRBV15 and TRBJ1-4; D ambiguous. The CDR3 extends over 14 amino acids. Germline assignment: CDR1 LNHNV and CDR2 YYDKDF (reference sequence). V shed 5 bases and J shed 7 bases, with 14 bases lying between them. The chain's CDR3 is CATSEPGIREKLFF. The CDR3 region has the DNA TGTGCCACCAGCGAGCCCGGGATTCGTGAAAAACTGTTTTTT. Combining the CDR3 with reference TRBV15 and TRBJ1-4 gives the whole variable domain DAMVIQNPRYQVTQFGKPVTLSCSQTLNHNVMYWYQQKSSQAPKLLFHYYDKDFNNEADTPDNFQSRRPNTSFCFLDIRSPGLGDTAMYLCATSEPGIREKLFFGSGTQLSVL.

This chain joins TRBV7-3 and TRBJ2-6; D unresolved. Germline V lookup: CDR1 SGHTA, CDR2 FQGTGA. This CDR3 contains 17 residues. Trimming left V 1 base short and J 0 bases short, with 10 bases between. For the CDR3, the DNA is TGTGCCAGCAGCTTAAAAGGCAGAAGCTCTGGGGCCAACGTCCTGACTTTC. Encoded protein: CASSLKGRSSGANVLTF. Full variable domain (missing parts from reference TRBV7-3 and TRBJ2-6): GAGVSQTPSNKVTEKGKYVELRCDPISGHTALYWYRQSLGQGPEFLIYFQGTGAADDSGLPNDRFFAVRPEGSVSTLKIQRTERGDSAVYLCASSLKGRSSGANVLTFGAGSRLTVL.

This chain links TRBV20-1 with TRBJ1-2; D possibly corresponds to TRBD1 (5 bases). The V and J ends lost 1 base and 4 bases respectively, with 10 bases between them. The CDR3 totals 13 residues. CDR1 and CDR2 from the germline V gene are DFQATT and SNEGSKA (reference sequence). The CDR3 here is CSARAGGGYGYTF. DNA for the CDR3: TGCAGTGCTAGAGCGGGGGGGGGCTATGGCTACACCTTC.

This clonotype is medium-sized in the sample. This rearrangement joins TRBV6-5 to TRBJ2-7; D could derive from TRBD1 or TRBD2 (6 bases each). The germline gives CDR1 MNHEY, CDR2 SVGAGI. Trimming shortened V by 0 bases and J by 2 bases, and 11 bases separated the two germline ends. The CDR3 loop spans 15 amino acids. The CDR3 loop is CASSYSGGATYEQYF. The CDR3 DNA reads TGTGCCAGCAGTTACTCGGGGGGCGCGACCTACGAGCAGTACTTC.

This sequence joins TRBV11-2 and TRBJ2-7; D remains unclear. The CDR3 consists of 12 residues. V lost 3 bases to trimming and J lost 4 bases, with 7 bases between them. Germline V gene data show CDR1 as SGHAT and CDR2 as FQNNGV. Here the CDR3 DNA reads TGTGCCAGCAGCTTGGCCGTTTACGAGCAGTACTTC. It yields the protein CASSLAVYEQYF. Variable domain in full (rest from reference TRBV11-2 and TRBJ2-7): EAGVAQSPRYKIIEKRQSVAFWCNPISGHATLYWYQQILGQGPKLLIQFQNNGVVDDSQLPKDRFSAERLKGVDSTLKIQPAKLEDSAVYLCASSLAVYEQYFGPGTRLTVT.

The chain joins TRBV6-5 to TRBJ1-5, with D perhaps TRBD1 (6 bases). V lost 2 bases and J lost 6, with 17 bases in between. Germline-derived CDR1 and CDR2 are MNHEY and SVGAGI. The CDR3 has 16 residues. The CDR3: CASSYGERGAGQPQHF. The CDR3 coding sequence is TGTGCCAGCAGTTACGGGGAAAGGGGGGCCGGTCAGCCCCAGCATTTT.

The CDR3 sequence: CASNRPQNTEAFF. The CDR3 bases are TGTGCCAGCAATAGACCCCAGAACACTGAAGCTTTCTTT. The V gene is TRBV6-2 or TRBV6-3, the J gene TRBJ1-1; the D is unclear. Germline V gene sequence: CDR1 MNHEY, CDR2 SVGEGT. V gave up 7 bases and J gave up 1 base, with 10 bases separating them. The CDR3 spans 13 residues.

The V gene is TRBV6-2 or TRBV6-3, the J gene TRBJ1-1; tentative D call: TRBD1 (6 bases). V was pared by 8 bases and J by 1 base, with 23 bases between. Germline V CDR1 and CDR2: MNHEY, SVGEGT. The CDR3 loop spans 17 amino acids. The CDR3: CASLRILRGNRNTEAFF. The DNA of the CDR3 is TGTGCCAGCCTACGGATTCTAAGGGGGAATCGGAACACTGAAGCTTTCTTT.

The V call is TRBV20-1, the J call TRBJ2-3; 8 positions match TRBD2. The CDR3 is 16 amino acids. V lost 1 base to trimming and J lost 1 base; unmatched junction nucleotides: 7. Germline CDR1 and CDR2: DFQATT and SNEGSKA (reference sequence). Here the CDR3 DNA reads TGCAGTGCTAGAGGGTTCGGGGGGGCTGGCACAGATACGCAGTATTTT. This encodes CSARGFGGAGTDTQYF.

The V and J genes are TRBV15 and TRBJ2-7, with 7 bases matching TRBD2. The CDR3 covers 15 residues. V trimming: 0 bases; J trimming: 5 bases; junction bases outside the gene matches: 7. Germline V gene data show CDR1 as LNHNV and CDR2 as YYDKDF (reference sequence). CDR3 region: CATSRDRRELDEQYF. CDR3 DNA sequence: TGTGCCACCAGCAGAGATCGGCGGGAGCTCGACGAGCAGTACTTC. Drawing the rest from reference TRBV15 and TRBJ2-7, the complete variable domain is DAMVIQNPRYQVTQFGKPVTLSCSQTLNHNVMYWYQQKSSQAPKLLFHYYDKDFNNEADTPDNFQSRRPNTSFCFLDIRSPGLGDTAMYLCATSRDRRELDEQYFGPGTRLTVT.

By share, this clonotype counts as medium-sized. V usage is TRBV19 and J usage is TRBJ1-5, with D possibly being TRBD1 (5 bases). The CDR3 has 16 residues. Per the germline V gene, CDR1 is LNHDA and CDR2 is SQIVND (reference sequence). V was shortened by 2 bases and J by 2 bases, with 13 bases between the two germline ends. The CDR3 sequence is CASSISVGQGNQPQHF. The DNA for the CDR3 is TGTGCCAGTAGTATAAGTGTGGGGCAGGGCAATCAGCCCCAGCATTTT. Based on the CDR3 plus reference TRBV19 and TRBJ1-5, the full variable domain is DGGITQSPKYLFRKEGQNVTLSCEQNLNHDAMYWYRQDPGQGLRLIYYSQIVNDFQKGDIAEGYSVSREKKESFPLTVTSAQKNPTAFYLCASSISVGQGNQPQHFGDGTRLSIL.

The chain has TRBV6-4 and TRBJ1-5; TRBD1 is a possible D gene (5 bases). V dropped 3 bases and J dropped 7 bases, with 10 bases sitting between them. The CDR3 extends over 13 amino acids. Germline lookup yields CDR1 MRHNA and CDR2 SNTAGT. In DNA form, the CDR3 reads TGTGCCAGCAGTGAAGGGGCGCGGCAGCCCCAGCATTTT. This codes for CASSEGARQPQHF.

This clonotype appeared a few times. This chain connects TRBV12-3 or TRBV12-4 to TRBJ1-6, with a tentative D call TRBD1 (5 bases). Trimming left V 2 bases short and J 8 bases short, with 13 bases between. The CDR3 runs to 15 residues. The CDR3 loop is CASSLSVGEDSPLHF. In nucleotides, the CDR3 is TGTGCCAGCAGTTTAAGCGTGGGGGAAGATTCACCCCTCCACTTT.

CDR3 sequence (DNA): TGTGCCAGCAGCCTGAGGCAGGACAGGGACTACGAGCAGTACTTC. Translating gives CASSLRQDRDYEQYF. This chain links TRBV11-3 with TRBJ2-7; 8 nucleotides agree with TRBD1. Germline trimming cut 5 bases from V and 3 bases from J; bases unmatched to any gene: 9. Germline CDR1 and CDR2: SGHNT and YENEEA. The CDR3 is 15 amino acids.

The CDR3 reads CASSFRVRETQYF. CDR3 coding DNA: TGTGCCAGCAGCTTCAGGGTGAGAGAGACCCAGTACTTC. V is TRBV11-3 and J is TRBJ2-5, with a possible D match to TRBD1 (5 bases). The length of the CDR3 is 13 residues. The germline V gene has CDR1 SGHNT and CDR2 YENEEA. V was shortened by 3 bases and J by 4 bases, with 9 bases between the two germline ends.